This TCR beta chain was recorded in a study of PD-1 blockade in classical Hodgkin lymphoma. Study-wide findings and caveats: Underlying causes for the observed repertoire differences were not defined, possibly disease activity or prior therapy. By C4D1 there was a significant rise in CD4+ TCR diversity but not in CD8+ TCR diversity.

Autologous stem cell transplantation was followed by relapse in every patient, and brentuximab vedotin exposure varied. The CD4+ T cells used were purified from thawed PBMCs through magnetic negative selection. Clones were sequenced by immunoSEQ multiplex PCR, and TCRdb holds only the in-frame ones, with some missing. The table shows around 13,000 clones, with about nine tenths occurring only once. CDR3 length equals 18 residues. Germline V gene data show CDR1 as LGHNA and CDR2 as YNFKEQ. Germline trimming cut 0 bases from V and 5 bases from J; bases unmatched to any gene: 8. Remarks on this clone: What it binds is unknown.

The starting material was CD4+ T cells from blood, obtained at baseline. The chain couples TRBV4-2 to TRBJ2-3; TRBD2 matches 13 bases. The receptor's source is a human donor with classical Hodgkin lymphoma. The CDR3 DNA reads as TGTGCCAGCAGCCAAGAGGCCCCTAGGACTAGCGGGAGAGATACGCAGTATTTT. Translated, it gives CASSQEAPRTSGRDTQYF.